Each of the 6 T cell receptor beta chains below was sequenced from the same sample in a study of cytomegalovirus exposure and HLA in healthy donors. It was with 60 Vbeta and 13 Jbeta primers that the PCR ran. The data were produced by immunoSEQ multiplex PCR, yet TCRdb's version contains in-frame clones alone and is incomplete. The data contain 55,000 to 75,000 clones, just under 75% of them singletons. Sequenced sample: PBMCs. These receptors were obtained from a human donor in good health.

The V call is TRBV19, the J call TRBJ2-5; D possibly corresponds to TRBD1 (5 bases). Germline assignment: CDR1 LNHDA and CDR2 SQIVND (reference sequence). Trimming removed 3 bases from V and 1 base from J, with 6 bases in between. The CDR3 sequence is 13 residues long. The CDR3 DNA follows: TGTGCCAGTAGTATCGACAGCCAAGAGACCCAGTACTTC. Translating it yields CASSIDSQETQYF.

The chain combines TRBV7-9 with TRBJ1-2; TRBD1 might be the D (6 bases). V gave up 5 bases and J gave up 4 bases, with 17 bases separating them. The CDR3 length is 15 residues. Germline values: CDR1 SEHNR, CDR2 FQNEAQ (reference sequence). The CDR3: CASSPTLQGSYGYTF. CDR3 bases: TGTGCCAGCAGCCCTACCTTACAGGGATCCTATGGCTACACCTTC.

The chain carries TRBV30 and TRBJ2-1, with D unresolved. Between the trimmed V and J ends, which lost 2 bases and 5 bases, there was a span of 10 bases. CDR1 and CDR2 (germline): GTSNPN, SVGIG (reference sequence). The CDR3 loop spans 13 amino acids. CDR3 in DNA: TGTGCCTGGAGTCCCCAAACTAACAATGAGCAGTTCTTC. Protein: CAWSPQTNNEQFF. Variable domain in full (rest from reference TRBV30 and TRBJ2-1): SQTIHQWPATLVQPVGSPLSLECTVEGTSNPNLYWYRQAAGRGLQLLFYSVGIGQISSEVPQNLSASRPQDRQFILSSKKLLLSDSGFYLCAWSPQTNNEQFFGPGTRLTVL.

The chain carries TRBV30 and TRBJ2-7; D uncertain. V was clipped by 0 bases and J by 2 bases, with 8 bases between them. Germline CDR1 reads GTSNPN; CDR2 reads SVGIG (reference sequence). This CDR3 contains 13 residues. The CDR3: CAWSVGYAYEQYF. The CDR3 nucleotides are TGTGCCTGGAGTGTGGGCTACGCCTACGAGCAGTACTTC.

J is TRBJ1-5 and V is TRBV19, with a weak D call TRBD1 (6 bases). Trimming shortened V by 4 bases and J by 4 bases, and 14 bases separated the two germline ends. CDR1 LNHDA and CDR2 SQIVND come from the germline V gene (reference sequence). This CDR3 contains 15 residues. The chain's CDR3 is CASSRGGASNQPQHF. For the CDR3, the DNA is TGTGCCAGTAGTAGAGGGGGGGCCAGTAATCAGCCCCAGCATTTT. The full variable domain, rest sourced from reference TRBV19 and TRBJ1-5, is DGGITQSPKYLFRKEGQNVTLSCEQNLNHDAMYWYRQDPGQGLRLIYYSQIVNDFQKGDIAEGYSVSREKKESFPLTVTSAQKNPTAFYLCASSRGGASNQPQHFGDGTRLSIL.

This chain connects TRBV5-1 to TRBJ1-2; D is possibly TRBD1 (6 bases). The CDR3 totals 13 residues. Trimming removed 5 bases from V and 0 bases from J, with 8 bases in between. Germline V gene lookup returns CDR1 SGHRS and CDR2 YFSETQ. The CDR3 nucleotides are TGCGCCAGCAGGAAGGGGGCTAACTATGGCTACACCTTC. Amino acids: CASRKGANYGYTF.